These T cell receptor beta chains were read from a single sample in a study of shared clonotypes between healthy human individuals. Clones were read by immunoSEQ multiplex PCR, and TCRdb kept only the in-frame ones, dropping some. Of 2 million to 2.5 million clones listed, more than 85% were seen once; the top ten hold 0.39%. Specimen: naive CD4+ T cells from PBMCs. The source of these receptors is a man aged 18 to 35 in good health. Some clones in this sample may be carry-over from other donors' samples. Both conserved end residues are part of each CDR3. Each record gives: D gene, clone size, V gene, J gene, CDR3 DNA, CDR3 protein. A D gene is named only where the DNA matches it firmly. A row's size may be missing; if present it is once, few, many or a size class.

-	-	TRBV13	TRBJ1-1	TGTGCCAGCAGCCAGACTGAGAACACTGAAGCTTTCTTT	CASSQTENTEAFF
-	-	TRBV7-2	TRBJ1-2	TGTGCCAGCAGCCCCCCCGGGACCGAATCATTTTATGGCTACACCTTC	CASSPPGTESFYGYTF
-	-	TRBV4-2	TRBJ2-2	TGTGCCAGCAGCTCTTTACGCGAGAACACCGGGGAGCTGTTTTTT	CASSSLRENTGELFF
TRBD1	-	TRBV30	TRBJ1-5	TGTGCCCCACAGGGGGCTAATCAGCCCCAGCATTTT	CAPQGANQPQHF
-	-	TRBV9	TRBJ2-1	TGTGCCAGCAGCCCCCCGGGCAGGGAAGGCAATGAGCAGTTCTTC	CASSPPGREGNEQFF
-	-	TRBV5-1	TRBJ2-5	TGCGCCAGCAGCTTAGGGACATCGAAAGAGACCCAGTACTTC	CASSLGTSKETQYF
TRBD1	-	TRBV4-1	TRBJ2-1	TGCGCCAGCAGCCAAGGGCGGGGACAGGGGAACAATGAGCAGTTCTTC	CASSQGRGQGNNEQFF
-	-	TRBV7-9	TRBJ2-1	TGTGCCAGCACCCGCGGGGATTCCTACAATGAGCAGTTCTTC	CASTRGDSYNEQFF
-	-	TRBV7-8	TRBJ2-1	TGTGCCAGCAGCTTCTCAGGAGGACCCCCGAGCTCCTACAATGAGCAGTTCTTC	CASSFSGGPPSSYNEQFF
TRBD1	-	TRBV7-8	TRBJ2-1	TGTGCCAGCAGTCGAGGGGCCCCCGGGGGACAGGGGGCTAAGCAGTTCTTC	CASSRGAPGGQGAKQFF
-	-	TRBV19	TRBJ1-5	TGTGCCAGTAGTATCTCGCCAGCGCGTAGCAATCAGCCCCAGCATTTT	CASSISPARSNQPQHF
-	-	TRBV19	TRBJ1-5	TGTGCCAGTAGTATTCAGGTTCGGGTCGGGCAGCCCCAGCATTTT	CASSIQVRVGQPQHF
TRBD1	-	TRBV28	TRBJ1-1	TGTGCCAGCAGTTTATCCCGACAGGGTAAAGCTTTCTTT	CASSLSRQGKAFF
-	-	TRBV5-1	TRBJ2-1	TGCGCCAGCAGCTTGGAAGGCAGCTCCTACAATGAGCAGTTCTTC	CASSLEGSSYNEQFF
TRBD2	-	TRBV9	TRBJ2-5	TGTGCCAGCAGCGTGGTTAGCGGGAGGGCCGTGGCGGAGACCCAGTACTTC	CASSVVSGRAVAETQYF
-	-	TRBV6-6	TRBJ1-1	TGTGCCAGCAGTTACTTACGGACTGAAGCTTTCTTT	CASSYLRTEAFF
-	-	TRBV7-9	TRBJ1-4	TGTGCCAGCAGCTTATTAAGAGGGGGGCCTAATGAAAAACTGTTTTTT	CASSLLRGGPNEKLFF
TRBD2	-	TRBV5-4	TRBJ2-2	TGTGCCAGCACCCCCGATGGGACTATGAACACCGGGGAGCTGTTTTTT	CASTPDGTMNTGELFF
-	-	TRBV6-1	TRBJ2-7	TGTGCCAGCCGAAGAGACTACGAGCAGTACTTC	CASRRDYEQYF
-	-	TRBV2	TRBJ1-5	TGTGCCAGCAGTGACGGTGGGCCCCAGCATTTT	CASSDGGPQHF
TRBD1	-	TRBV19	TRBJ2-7	TGTGCCAGTAGTGCCCCCGGACAGGGTATCGAGCAGTACTTC	CASSAPGQGIEQYF
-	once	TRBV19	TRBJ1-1	TGTGCCAGTAGTACTCAACCAAAGATGAACACTGAAGCTTTCTTT	CASSTQPKMNTEAFF
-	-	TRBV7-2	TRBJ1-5	TGTGCCAGCAGCTTAGCGCAGGGAAATCAGCCCCAGCATTTT	CASSLAQGNQPQHF
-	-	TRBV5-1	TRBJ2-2	TGCGCCAGCAGCTTGTCTTTTGCGGTGGGGGAGCTGTTTTTT	CASSLSFAVGELFF
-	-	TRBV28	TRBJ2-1	TGTGCCAGCAGAGGGTCCCCCGGCAACAATGAGCAGTTCTTC	CASRGSPGNNEQFF
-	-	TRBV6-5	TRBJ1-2	TGTGCCAGCAGTTACTCCCCCCGGGCGGGCTACACCTTC	CASSYSPRAGYTF
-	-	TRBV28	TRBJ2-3	TGTGCCAGCAGTTTAAACCCGAGGACGAGCGGGGATACGCAGTATTTT	CASSLNPRTSGDTQYF